The 25 T cell receptor beta chains presented below share a single source sample, sequenced in a study of T cells expressing NK-cell markers. TCRdb re-called the 5' RACE reads and catalogs CDR3 proteins one per entry, DNA excluded. This sample's table has 400,000 to 450,000 distinct CDR3 sequences. The specimen was blood T cells: a sorted CD56 or NKG2C T cell subset, CD4+ or CD8+ T cells, or bulk PBMC T cells (not recorded which). Receptor source: a woman between 18 and 75 years old in good health.

The V call is TRBV9, the J call TRBJ2-3. The CDR3 consists of 12 residues. Germline CDR1 reads SGDLS; CDR2 reads YYNGEE. This CDR3 reads CASSETTDTQYF.

The V call is TRBV15, the J call TRBJ2-5; TCRdb proposes TRBD2, but this gene call is untestable without DNA. This CDR3 contains 15 residues. Germline lookup yields CDR1 LNHNV and CDR2 YYDKDF (reference sequence). The CDR3 is CATSRDRGRFETQYF.

V is TRBV12-3 or TRBV12-4 and J is TRBJ2-5; the TCRdb call, TRBD2, lacks DNA for checking. The CDR3 is 15 residues long. The CDR3 loop reads CASSNYGGPKETQYF.

The CDR3 spells CASSFDRFNEQFF. The chain joins TRBV6-5 to TRBJ2-1; TCRdb designates TRBD1, a call that cannot be tested without DNA. This CDR3 is built from 13 residues. Germline V gene lookup returns CDR1 MNHEY and CDR2 SVGAGI.

The rearrangement uses TRBV4-1 and TRBJ2-1; lacking DNA, the TRBD2 call made by TCRdb goes unchecked. Germline V gene sequence: CDR1 MGHRA, CDR2 YSYEKL. The CDR3 has 14 residues. The chain's CDR3 is CASSQVYLAGEQFF.

This chain uses TRBV5-6 with TRBJ2-1; with no DNA, the TCRdb D assignment of TRBD1 cannot be verified. Germline V lookup: CDR1 SGHDT, CDR2 YYEEEE. This CDR3 spans 15 amino acids. The CDR3 loop reads CASSLEGGRHNEQFF.

The V call is TRBV4-3, the J call TRBJ1-3. Germline V gene sequence: CDR1 LGHNA, CDR2 YSLEER. The CDR3 loop spans 13 amino acids. The chain's CDR3 is CASSASVGNTIYF.

The V and J genes are TRBV30 and TRBJ2-3; the D call from TCRdb, TRBD1, cannot be confirmed without DNA. CDR1 is GTSNPN and CDR2 is SVGIG in the germline V gene (reference sequence). The CDR3 totals 13 residues. CDR3 sequence: CAWTQRRADTQYF. The variable domain in full, completed from reference TRBV30 and TRBJ2-3, reads SQTIHQWPATLVQPVGSPLSLECTVEGTSNPNLYWYRQAAGRGLQLLFYSVGIGQISSEVPQNLSASRPQDRQFILSSKKLLLSDSGFYLCAWTQRRADTQYFGPGTRLTVL.

This chain links TRBV6-2 or TRBV6-3 with TRBJ2-3. The CDR3 is made up of 12 amino acids. Germline V gene sequence: CDR1 MNHEY, CDR2 SVGEGT. The CDR3 spells CASSNRQDTQYF.

This chain joins TRBV10-3 and TRBJ1-5; TCRdb indicates TRBD1, and absent DNA this call remains unverified. Per the germline V gene, CDR1 is ENHRY and CDR2 is SYGVKD. CDR3 length: 13 amino acids. The CDR3 reads CAIKDRVDQPQHF.

This chain uses TRBV12-3 or TRBV12-4 with TRBJ1-5. The CDR3 length is 16 residues. CDR3: CASSGFGANSNQPQHF.

V and J are TRBV20-1 and TRBJ1-6. CDR3 length equals 16 residues. Per the germline V gene, CDR1 is DFQATT and CDR2 is SNEGSKA (reference sequence). The CDR3 protein is CSALILGRLSDSPLHF.

The rearrangement links TRBV10-3 to TRBJ1-3; TCRdb picks TRBD1, but there is no DNA to check that call. From germline, CDR1 is ENHRY and CDR2 SYGVKD. The CDR3 runs 13 residues. This CDR3 reads CAIRETGGDTIYF.

The J gene is TRBJ1-4, the V gene TRBV20-1; absent DNA, TCRdb's TRBD1 call cannot be checked. CDR1 is DFQATT and CDR2 is SNEGSKA in the germline V gene (reference sequence). This CDR3 is 16 amino acids long. The CDR3 loop reads CSALGGQGVTNEKLFF.

This chain joins TRBV7-3 and TRBJ2-2; the TCRdb call, TRBD1, lacks DNA for checking. The CDR3 sequence is 17 residues long. CDR1 and CDR2 from the germline V gene are SGHTA and FQGTGA. The chain's CDR3 is CASSLRGQATNTGELFF.

The chain has TRBV3-1 and TRBJ2-2. The V gene's germline CDR1 is LGHDT and CDR2 YNNKEL (reference sequence). The CDR3 totals 18 residues. The CDR3 is CASSQAPAGGLNTGELFF.

The chain recombines TRBV9 with TRBJ2-5; TCRdb lists TRBD1, though no DNA is available to test this call. Germline assignment: CDR1 SGDLS and CDR2 YYNGEE. The CDR3 is 14 residues long. The CDR3 sequence is CASAPDGGRETQYF.

This rearrangement joins TRBV19 to TRBJ1-1; as DNA is missing, the TRBD1 call by TCRdb cannot be tested. The germline CDR1 and CDR2 sequences are LNHDA and SQIVND (reference sequence). This CDR3 region has 13 residues. This CDR3 reads CASTRTGGVEAFF.

The genes are TRBV9 and TRBJ2-1. Germline V gene data show CDR1 as SGDLS and CDR2 as YYNGEE. This CDR3 spans 13 amino acids. This CDR3 reads CASRAGDPNEQFF.

The chain couples TRBV9 to TRBJ2-3; absent DNA, TCRdb's TRBD2 call cannot be checked. The CDR3 consists of 17 residues. Germline V CDR1 and CDR2: SGDLS, YYNGEE. CDR3 sequence reads: CASSAGPLAGGRDTQYF. The full variable domain, completed using reference TRBV9 and TRBJ2-3, is DSGVTQTPKHLITATGQRVTLRCSPRSGDLSVYWYQQSLDQGLQFLIQYYNGEERAKGNILERFSAQQFPDLHSELNLSSLELGDSALYFCASSAGPLAGGRDTQYFGPGTRLTVL.

The chain combines TRBV5-4 with TRBJ2-1; TCRdb calls TRBD1, which cannot be checked without DNA. Per germline, CDR1 SGHNT and CDR2 YYREEE (reference sequence). This CDR3 comprises 15 residues. The CDR3 sequence: CASSSQGDSYNEQFF.

V usage is TRBV6-5 and J usage is TRBJ2-7; the TRBD2 assignment by TCRdb is unverifiable without DNA. The CDR3 consists of 15 residues. Germline assignment: CDR1 MNHEY and CDR2 SVGAGI. The CDR3 loop reads CASSWMAGIGSEQYF.

This sequence joins TRBV6-1 and TRBJ2-3; the D gene TCRdb calls, TRBD2, cannot be checked with no DNA. The CDR3 contains 15 residues. Germline lookup yields CDR1 MNHNS and CDR2 SASEGT. This CDR3 reads CASSEGGRHIDTQYF.

The chain carries TRBV30 and TRBJ2-5; TCRdb calls TRBD2, which cannot be checked without DNA. Germline values: CDR1 GTSNPN, CDR2 SVGIG (reference sequence). CDR3 size: 12 residues. CDR3 sequence reads: CAWTAGRETQYF.

V gene TRBV9 combines with J gene TRBJ2-1; TCRdb calls TRBD1, which cannot be checked without DNA. CDR3 size: 13 residues. From germline, CDR1 is SGDLS and CDR2 YYNGEE. This chain's CDR3 is CASSRDTYNEQFF.